This TCR beta chain was sequenced during a study of blood T cell repertoires in COVID-19. About the research overall: Samples came from the United States, Italy and Spain, spanning acute and convalescent COVID-19.

Germline CDR1 and CDR2: SGHDN and FVKESK. Trimming cost V 10 bases and J 0 bases; bases outside gene matches: 4. The length of the CDR3 is 13 residues. It was during active infection that Seattle patients were enrolled and then longitudinally followed. Assay used: immunoSEQ multiplex PCR; TCRdb lists only in-frame clones, some missing. The top ten hold less than 0.95% of the sample, which has roughly 460,000 clones, around 90% seen once. The genes are TRBV14 and TRBJ1-2; 8 positions agree with TRBD1. The sample consisted of peripheral blood. This receptor was identified in a man between 18 and 29 years old with COVID-19, enrolled during active disease. The CDR3 bases are TGTGCCAACTACAGGGGGTCTAACTATGGCTACACCTTC. Protein: CANYRGSNYGYTF.